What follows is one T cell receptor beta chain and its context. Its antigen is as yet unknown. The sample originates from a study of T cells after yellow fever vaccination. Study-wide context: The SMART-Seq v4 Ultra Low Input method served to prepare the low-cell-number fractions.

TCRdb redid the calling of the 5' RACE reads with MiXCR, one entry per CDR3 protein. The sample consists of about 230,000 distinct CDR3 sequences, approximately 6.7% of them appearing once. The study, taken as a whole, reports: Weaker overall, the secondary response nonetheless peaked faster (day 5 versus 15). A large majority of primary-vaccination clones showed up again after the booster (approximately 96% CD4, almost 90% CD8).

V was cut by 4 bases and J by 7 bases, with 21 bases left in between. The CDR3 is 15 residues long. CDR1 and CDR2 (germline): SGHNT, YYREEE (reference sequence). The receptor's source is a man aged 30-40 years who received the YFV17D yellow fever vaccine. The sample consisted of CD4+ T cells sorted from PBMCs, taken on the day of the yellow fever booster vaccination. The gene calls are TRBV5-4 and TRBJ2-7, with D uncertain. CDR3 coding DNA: TGTGCCAGCAGCCCGGACCCATCAACACCCCAGGAGCAGTACTTC. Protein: CASSPDPSTPQEQYF.